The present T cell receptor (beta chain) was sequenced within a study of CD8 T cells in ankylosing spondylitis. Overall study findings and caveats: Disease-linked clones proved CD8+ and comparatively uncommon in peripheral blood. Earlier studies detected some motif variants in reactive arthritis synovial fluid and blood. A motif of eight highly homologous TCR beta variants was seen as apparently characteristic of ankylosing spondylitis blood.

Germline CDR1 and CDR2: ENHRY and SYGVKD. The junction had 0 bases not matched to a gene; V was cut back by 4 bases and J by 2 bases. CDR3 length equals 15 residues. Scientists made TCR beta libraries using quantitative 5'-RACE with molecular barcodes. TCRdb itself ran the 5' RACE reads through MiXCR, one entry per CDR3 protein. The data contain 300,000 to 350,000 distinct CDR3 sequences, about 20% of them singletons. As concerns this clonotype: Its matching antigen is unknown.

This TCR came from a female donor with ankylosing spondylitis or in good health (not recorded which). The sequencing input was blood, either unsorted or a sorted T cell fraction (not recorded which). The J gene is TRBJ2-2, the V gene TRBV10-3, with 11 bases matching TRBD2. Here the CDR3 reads CAISGLAGNTGELFF. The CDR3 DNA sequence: TGTGCCATCAGTGGACTAGCGGGAAACACCGGGGAGCTGTTTTTT.